The T cell receptor beta chain under discussion was sequenced for a study of T cell repertoires in cytomegalovirus infection. About the study: Recently described HLA-C-restricted plus well-studied HLA-B-restricted CMV epitopes were used. Indicated by public TCR beta signatures were CMV infection and matching HLA type.

The J segment lost 6 bases and the V segment lost 2 bases, leaving 10 bases of the junction unmatched. This CDR3 region has 16 residues. Germline CDR1 is MNHNY and CDR2 is SVGAGI (reference sequence). In its sample, this clonotype was seen a few times. Its antigen remains unknown. TCRdb itself ran the reads through MiXCR, one entry per CDR3 protein. The profile shows some 560,000 distinct CDR3 sequences, 40% of them singletons. The rearrangement links TRBV6-6 to TRBJ1-5; 7 positions match TRBD1. This sequence originates from a human donor in good health (CMV status not recorded). Some clones in this sample may be carry-over from other donors' samples. Sequencing was performed on cultured PBMCs, taken from culture after CMV antigen stimulation. Here the CDR3 reads CASSYKEGAKGQPQHF. CDR3 nucleotide sequence: TGTGCCAGCAGTTACAAGGAGGGGGCGAAGGGTCAGCCCCAGCATTTT.